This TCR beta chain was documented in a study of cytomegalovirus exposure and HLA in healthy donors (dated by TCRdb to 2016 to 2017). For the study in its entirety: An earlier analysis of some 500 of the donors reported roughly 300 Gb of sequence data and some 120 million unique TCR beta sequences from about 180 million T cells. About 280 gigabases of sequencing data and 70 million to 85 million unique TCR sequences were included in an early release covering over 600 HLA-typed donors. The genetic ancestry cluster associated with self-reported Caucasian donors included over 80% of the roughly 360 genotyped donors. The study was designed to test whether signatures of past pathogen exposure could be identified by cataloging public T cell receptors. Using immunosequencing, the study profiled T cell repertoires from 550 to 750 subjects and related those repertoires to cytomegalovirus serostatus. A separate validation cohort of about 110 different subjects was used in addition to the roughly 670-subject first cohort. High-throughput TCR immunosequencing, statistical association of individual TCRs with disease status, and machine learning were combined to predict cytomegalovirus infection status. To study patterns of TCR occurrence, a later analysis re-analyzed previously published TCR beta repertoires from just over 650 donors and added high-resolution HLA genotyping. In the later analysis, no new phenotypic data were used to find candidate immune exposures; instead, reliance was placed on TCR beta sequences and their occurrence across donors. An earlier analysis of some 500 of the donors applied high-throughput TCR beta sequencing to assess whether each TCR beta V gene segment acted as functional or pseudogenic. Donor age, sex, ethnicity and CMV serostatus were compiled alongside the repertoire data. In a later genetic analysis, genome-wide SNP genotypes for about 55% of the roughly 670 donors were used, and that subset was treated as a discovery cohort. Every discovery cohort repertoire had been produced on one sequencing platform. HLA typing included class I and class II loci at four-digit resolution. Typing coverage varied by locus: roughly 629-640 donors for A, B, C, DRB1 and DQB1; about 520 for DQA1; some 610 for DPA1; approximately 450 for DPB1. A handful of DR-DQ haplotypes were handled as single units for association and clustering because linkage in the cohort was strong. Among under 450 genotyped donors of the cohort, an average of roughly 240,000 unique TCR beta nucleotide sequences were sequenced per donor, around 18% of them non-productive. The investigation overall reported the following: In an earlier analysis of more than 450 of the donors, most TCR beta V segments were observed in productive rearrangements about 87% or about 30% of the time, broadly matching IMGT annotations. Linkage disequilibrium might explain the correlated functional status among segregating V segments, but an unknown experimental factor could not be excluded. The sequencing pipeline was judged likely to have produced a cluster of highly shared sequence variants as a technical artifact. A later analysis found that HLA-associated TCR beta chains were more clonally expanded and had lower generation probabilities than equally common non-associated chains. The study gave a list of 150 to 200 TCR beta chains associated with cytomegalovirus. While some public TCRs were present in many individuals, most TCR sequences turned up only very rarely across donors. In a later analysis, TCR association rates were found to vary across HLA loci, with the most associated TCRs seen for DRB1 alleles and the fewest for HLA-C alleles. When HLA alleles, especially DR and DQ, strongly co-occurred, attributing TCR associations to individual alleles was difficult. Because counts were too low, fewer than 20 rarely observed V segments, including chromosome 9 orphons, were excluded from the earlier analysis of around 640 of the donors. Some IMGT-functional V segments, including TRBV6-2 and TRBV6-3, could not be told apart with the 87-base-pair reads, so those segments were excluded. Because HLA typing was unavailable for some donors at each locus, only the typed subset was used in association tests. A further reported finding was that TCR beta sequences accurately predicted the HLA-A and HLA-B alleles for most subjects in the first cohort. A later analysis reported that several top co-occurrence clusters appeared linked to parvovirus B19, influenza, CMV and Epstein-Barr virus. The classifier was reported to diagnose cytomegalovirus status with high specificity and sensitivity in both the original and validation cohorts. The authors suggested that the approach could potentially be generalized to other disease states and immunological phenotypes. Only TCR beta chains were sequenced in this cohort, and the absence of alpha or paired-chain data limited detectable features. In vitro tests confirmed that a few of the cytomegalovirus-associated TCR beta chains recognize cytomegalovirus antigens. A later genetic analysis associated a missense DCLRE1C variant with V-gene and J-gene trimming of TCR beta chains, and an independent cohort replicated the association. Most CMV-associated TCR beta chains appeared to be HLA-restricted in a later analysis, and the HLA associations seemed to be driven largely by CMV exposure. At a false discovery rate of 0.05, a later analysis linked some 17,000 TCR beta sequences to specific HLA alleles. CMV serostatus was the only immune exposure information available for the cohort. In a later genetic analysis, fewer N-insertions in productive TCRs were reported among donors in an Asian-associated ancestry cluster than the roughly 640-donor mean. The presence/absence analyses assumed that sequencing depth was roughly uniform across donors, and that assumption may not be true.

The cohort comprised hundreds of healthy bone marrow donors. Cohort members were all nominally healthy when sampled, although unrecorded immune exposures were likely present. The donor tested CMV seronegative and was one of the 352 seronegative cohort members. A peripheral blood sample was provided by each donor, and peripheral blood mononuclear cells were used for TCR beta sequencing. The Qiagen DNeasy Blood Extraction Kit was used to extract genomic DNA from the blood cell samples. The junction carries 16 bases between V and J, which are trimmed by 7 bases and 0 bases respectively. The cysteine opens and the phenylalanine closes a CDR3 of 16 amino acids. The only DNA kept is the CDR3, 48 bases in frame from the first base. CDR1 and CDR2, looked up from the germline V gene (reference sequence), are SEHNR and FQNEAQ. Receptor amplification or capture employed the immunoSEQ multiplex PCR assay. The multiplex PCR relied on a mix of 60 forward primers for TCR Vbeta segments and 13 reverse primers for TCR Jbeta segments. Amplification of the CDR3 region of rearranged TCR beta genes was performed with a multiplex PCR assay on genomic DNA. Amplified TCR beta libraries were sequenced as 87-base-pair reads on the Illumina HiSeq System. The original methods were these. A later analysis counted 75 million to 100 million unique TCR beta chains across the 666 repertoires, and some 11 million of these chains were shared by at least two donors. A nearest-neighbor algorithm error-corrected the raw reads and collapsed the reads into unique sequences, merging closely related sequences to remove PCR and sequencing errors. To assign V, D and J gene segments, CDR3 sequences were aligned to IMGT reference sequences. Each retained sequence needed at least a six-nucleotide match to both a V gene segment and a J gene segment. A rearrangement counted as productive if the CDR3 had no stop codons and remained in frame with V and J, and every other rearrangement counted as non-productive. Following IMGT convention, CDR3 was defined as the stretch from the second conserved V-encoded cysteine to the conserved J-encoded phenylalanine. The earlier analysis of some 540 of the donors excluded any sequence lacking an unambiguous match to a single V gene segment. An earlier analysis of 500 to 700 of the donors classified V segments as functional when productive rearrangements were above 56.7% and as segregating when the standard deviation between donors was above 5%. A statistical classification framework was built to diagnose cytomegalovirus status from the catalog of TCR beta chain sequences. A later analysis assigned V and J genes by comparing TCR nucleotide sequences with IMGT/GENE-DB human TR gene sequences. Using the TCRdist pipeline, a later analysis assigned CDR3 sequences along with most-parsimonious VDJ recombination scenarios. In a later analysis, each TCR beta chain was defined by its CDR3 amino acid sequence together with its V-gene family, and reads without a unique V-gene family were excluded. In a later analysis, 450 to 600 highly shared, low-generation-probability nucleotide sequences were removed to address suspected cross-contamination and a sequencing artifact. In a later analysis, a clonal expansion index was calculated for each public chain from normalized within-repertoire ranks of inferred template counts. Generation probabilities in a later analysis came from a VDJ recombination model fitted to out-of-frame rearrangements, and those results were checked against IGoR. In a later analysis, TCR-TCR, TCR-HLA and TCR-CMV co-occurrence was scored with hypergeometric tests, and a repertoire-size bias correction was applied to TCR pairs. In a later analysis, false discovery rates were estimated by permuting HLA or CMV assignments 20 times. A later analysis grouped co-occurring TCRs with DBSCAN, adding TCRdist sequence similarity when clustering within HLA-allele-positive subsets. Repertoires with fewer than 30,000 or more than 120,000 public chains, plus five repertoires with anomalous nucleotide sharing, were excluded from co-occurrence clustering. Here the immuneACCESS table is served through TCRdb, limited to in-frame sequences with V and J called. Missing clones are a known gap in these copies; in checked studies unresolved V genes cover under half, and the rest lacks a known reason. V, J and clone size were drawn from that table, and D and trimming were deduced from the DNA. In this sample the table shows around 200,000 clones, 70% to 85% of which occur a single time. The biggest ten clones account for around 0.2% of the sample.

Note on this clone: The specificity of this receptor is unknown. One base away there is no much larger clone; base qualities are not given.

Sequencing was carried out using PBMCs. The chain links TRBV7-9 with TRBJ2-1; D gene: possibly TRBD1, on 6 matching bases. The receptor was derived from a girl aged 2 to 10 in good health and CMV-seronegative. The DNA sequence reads TGTGCCAGCATAAACCCAACAGGGTCCTCCTACAATGAGCAGTTCTTC. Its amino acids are CASINPTGSSYNEQFF.